Below are 10 T cell receptor beta chains sequenced from a single sample in a study of Graves' ophthalmopathy and Graves' hyperthyroidism. The authors amplified TCR beta CDR3 regions, and they did so from RNA transcripts for repertoire sequencing. After a first-round RT-PCR with HTBI primers, a second-round multiplex PCR was run. TCRdb ran MiXCR on the multiplex PCR reads and lists one entry per CDR3 protein. The sample consists of about 370,000 distinct CDR3 sequences, about 18% of them appearing once. The material sequenced was peripheral blood. Receptors originate from an adult woman with stable Graves' hyperthyroidism.

This clonotype was found many times. This sequence joins TRBV15 and TRBJ2-5; D may be TRBD2 (6 bases). The CDR3 has 13 amino acids. The V end lost 1 base, the J end lost 5 bases, and 8 bases lay between the germline ends. Germline loops: CDR1 LNHNV, CDR2 YYDKDF (reference sequence). The CDR3 DNA reads TGTGCCACCAGCAGAGCGGGAGATGAGACCCAGTACTTC. Translation: CATSRAGDETQYF. The entire variable domain, with the rest obtained from reference TRBV15 and TRBJ2-5, is as follows: DAMVIQNPRYQVTQFGKPVTLSCSQTLNHNVMYWYQQKSSQAPKLLFHYYDKDFNNEADTPDNFQSRRPNTSFCFLDIRSPGLGDTAMYLCATSRAGDETQYFGPGTRLLVL.

This clonotype was detected only a few times. This rearrangement joins TRBV20-1 to TRBJ2-4, with D unclear. The germline CDR1 and CDR2 sequences are DFQATT and SNEGSKA (reference sequence). The CDR3 length is 15 residues. V lost 2 bases and J 0 bases, leaving 11 bases between the germline ends. CDR3 loop: CSARIWTLAKNIQYF. The CDR3 bases are TGCAGTGCTAGAATATGGACCCTAGCCAAAAACATTCAGTACTTC.

This clonotype was seen at least ten times. The chain is built from TRBV11-2 and TRBJ1-2; 7 bases align to TRBD1. CDR3 length equals 14 residues. The V gene's germline CDR1 is SGHAT and CDR2 FQNNGV. The V gene end was trimmed by 7 bases and the J gene end by 4 bases; junction bases not matched to a gene: 9. CDR3 amino acids: CASTQTGLFYGYTF. CDR3 nucleotide sequence: TGTGCCAGCACCCAGACAGGGCTCTTCTATGGCTACACCTTC.

This chain links TRBV28 with TRBJ2-7; D perhaps matches TRBD1 (6 bases). V lost 5 bases to trimming and J lost 4 bases, with 18 bases between them. The CDR3 extends over 15 amino acids. Germline V gene data show CDR1 as MDHEN and CDR2 as SYDVKM. This CDR3 is CASSPPGGPAYEQYF. The CDR3 coding sequence is TGTGCCAGCAGTCCCCCTGGGGGCCCAGCTTACGAGCAGTACTTC. Based on the CDR3 plus reference TRBV28 and TRBJ2-7, the full variable domain is DVKVTQSSRYLVKRTGEKVFLECVQDMDHENMFWYRQDPGLGLRLIYFSYDVKMKEKGDIPEGYSVSREKKERFSLILESASTNQTSMYLCASSPPGGPAYEQYFGPGTRLTVT.

This clonotype appeared many times. The gene calls are TRBV12-3 or TRBV12-4 and TRBJ2-5; 13 positions agree with TRBD2. Trimming at V came to 3 bases and at J to 2 bases, leaving 9 bases not matched to a gene. This CDR3 is built from 18 residues. CDR3 nucleotide sequence: TGTGCCAGCAGTTTTAGACCGGGACTAGCGGGAAAACAAGAGACCCAGTACTTC. Translating gives CASSFRPGLAGKQETQYF.

The sample holds many counts of this clonotype. This chain connects TRBV28 to TRBJ2-2, with 8 bases lining up with TRBD2. The J segment lost 5 bases and the V segment lost 6 bases, leaving 5 bases of the junction unmatched. The length of the CDR3 is 14 residues. Per germline, CDR1 MDHEN and CDR2 SYDVKM. This chain's CDR3 is CASRFPGGTGELFF. CDR3 bases: TGTGCCAGCAGGTTCCCGGGGGGGACCGGGGAGCTGTTTTTT.

This clonotype was recorded once. This chain joins TRBV7-2 and TRBJ2-5; no clear D gene. Germline values: CDR1 SGHTA, CDR2 FQGNSA. The CDR3 is 14 amino acids. Trimming removed 0 bases at V and 0 bases at J, with 5 bases between. Here the CDR3 reads CASSLALHQETQYF. CDR3 DNA: TGTGCCAGCAGCTTAGCACTTCACCAAGAGACCCAGTACTTC.

The table lists this clonotype with many counts. The CDR3 region has the DNA TGCGCCAGCAGCTTGGGGCCTGACAACACTGAAGCTTTCTTT. It translates to CASSLGPDNTEAFF. J is TRBJ1-1 and V is TRBV5-1; D gene unclear. The germline V and J ends were trimmed by 0 bases and 2 bases, with 8 bases remaining between them. Germline V CDR1 and CDR2: SGHRS, YFSETQ. The CDR3 loop spans 14 amino acids.

This chain uses TRBV28 with TRBJ1-5; weak D call: TRBD1 (6 bases). There are 14 residues in the CDR3. V lost 1 base and J 3 bases, leaving 7 bases between the germline ends. Germline V gene data show CDR1 as MDHEN and CDR2 as SYDVKM. DNA for the CDR3: TGTGCCAGCAGTTTATACAGGGCCAATCAGCCCCAGCATTTT. Its protein product is CASSLYRANQPQHF.

The chain couples TRBV3-1 to TRBJ2-2; the match to TRBD1 covers 8 bases. V lost 3 bases to trimming and J lost 2 bases; unmatched junction nucleotides: 11. Germline CDR1 LGHDT, CDR2 YNNKEL (reference sequence). The CDR3 runs to 18 residues. CDR3 loop: CASSHIIPRGRNTGELFF. The CDR3 DNA reads TGTGCCAGCAGCCACATAATACCCAGGGGGCGAAACACCGGGGAGCTGTTTTTT.